These 10 T cell receptor beta chains were sequenced from one sample in a study of T cell repertoires in cytomegalovirus infection. No antigen has been assigned to these receptors. TCRdb fed the reads into MiXCR, producing one record per CDR3 protein. The sample records approximately 910,000 distinct CDR3 sequences, around 30% being singletons. The material sequenced was cultured CD8+ T cells from PBMCs, taken from culture after CMV antigen stimulation. These receptors were collected from a human donor in good health (CMV status not recorded). Some clones in this sample may be carry-over from other donors' samples.

In this sample, this clonotype turned up many times. This chain connects TRBV7-6 to TRBJ2-5; D possibly matches TRBD1 or TRBD2 (6 bases each). CDR1 and CDR2 (germline): SGHVS, FNYEAQ. V was clipped by 4 bases and J by 5 bases, with 23 bases between them. CDR3 length: 17 amino acids. The CDR3 loop reads CASSSGRWGAHGETQYF. In DNA form, the CDR3 reads TGTGCCAGCAGCTCGGGGAGGTGGGGGGCGCACGGGGAGACCCAGTACTTC.

The chain uses TRBV9 and TRBJ2-1; D is unresolved. V lost 0 bases and J 7 bases, leaving 5 bases between the germline ends. Germline V gene data show CDR1 as SGDLS and CDR2 as YYNGEE. This CDR3 is built from 12 residues. CDR3 protein: CASSVAVNEQFF. CDR3 sequence (DNA): TGTGCCAGCAGCGTAGCAGTAAATGAGCAGTTCTTC.

This clonotype was counted only a few times. V is TRBV19 and J is TRBJ1-4, with no clear D. Trimming took off 2 bases at V and 8 bases at J, with 15 bases between the two ends. Germline assignment: CDR1 LNHDA and CDR2 SQIVND (reference sequence). This CDR3 has 15 amino acids. The DNA for the CDR3 is TGTGCCAGTAGTATAAGTCCCGGGTCGGTGGAAAAACTGTTTTTT. Its protein product is CASSISPGSVEKLFF.

Only a few counts were recorded for this clonotype. This sequence joins TRBV6-5 and TRBJ2-3; TRBD2 aligns across 11 bases. Germline V CDR1 and CDR2: MNHEY, SVGAGI. Trimming cost V 5 bases and J 5 bases; bases outside gene matches: 6. There are 15 residues in the CDR3. CDR3 protein: CASSNSGGAGDTQYF. CDR3 in DNA: TGTGCCAGCAGTAATAGCGGGGGGGCCGGAGATACGCAGTATTTT.

This rearrangement joins TRBV7-9 to TRBJ2-4, with 7 bases matching TRBD1. CDR3 length equals 15 residues. The V gene end was trimmed by 6 bases and the J gene end by 3 bases; junction bases not matched to a gene: 8. CDR1 is SEHNR and CDR2 is FQNEAQ in the germline V gene (reference sequence). Here the CDR3 reads CASSSDRVGKNIQYF. CDR3 DNA sequence: TGTGCCAGCAGTTCCGACAGGGTGGGCAAAAACATTCAGTACTTC.

This clonotype was picked up a small number of times. The V and J genes are TRBV27 and TRBJ1-1; possibly TRBD1 for D (6 bases). The CDR3 loop spans 13 amino acids. Germline CDR1 is MNHEY and CDR2 is SMNVEV (reference sequence). Trimming took off 2 bases at V and 6 bases at J, with 10 bases between the two ends. In DNA, the CDR3 is TGTGCCAGCAGTTTAATGGGGGGCTCTGAAGCTTTCTTT. This encodes CASSLMGGSEAFF.

The sample holds one count of this clonotype. The junction departs from the called germline gene at one end, perhaps through a read error. V gene TRBV6-5 combines with J gene TRBJ1-1; D is unresolved. Germline CDR1 and CDR2: MNHEY and SVGAGI. The CDR3 is 14 residues long. The CDR3 spells CASRYTSPNTEALF. The CDR3 DNA follows: TGTGCCAGCAGATATACCTCACCGAACACTGAAGCTCTCTTT.

Notes on this clonotype: A single base separates this from a much larger clone, so it may be a read error. The V gene is TRBV7-6, the J gene TRBJ2-3; no reliable D call. The V end was cut by 2 bases, the J end by 2 bases, with 5 bases between. Germline CDR1 SGHVS, CDR2 FNYEAQ. This CDR3 is built from 13 residues. CDR3 protein: CASSLQDTDTQYF. CDR3 DNA sequence: TGTGCCAGCAGCTTACAGGACACAGATACGCAGTATTTT.

The CDR3 here is CSAREGGTSVVGHTIYF. CDR3 in DNA: TGCAGTGCTAGAGAAGGGGGCACATCAGTGGTAGGCCACACCATATATTTT. The V and J genes are TRBV20-1 and TRBJ1-3; the match to TRBD1 covers 7 bases. This CDR3 spans 17 amino acids. Germline lookup yields CDR1 DFQATT and CDR2 SNEGSKA (reference sequence). With 0 bases clipped from V and 8 bases from J, the junction kept 16 bases outside the gene matches.

J is TRBJ2-7 and V is TRBV4-1, with D perhaps TRBD1 or TRBD2 (5 bases each). V lost 4 bases and J 4 bases, leaving 11 bases between the germline ends. The germline V gene has CDR1 MGHRA and CDR2 YSYEKL. The CDR3 runs to 13 residues. CDR3 DNA: TGCGCCAGCAGCCCGGGACGGGAATACGAGCAGTACTTC. Amino acids: CASSPGREYEQYF.